This TCR beta chain derives from a study of spatial heterogeneity in lung cancer. The overall study: Raw reads contained each unique TCR and UMI combination more than ten times on average.

Time point: sample taken at primary tumor resection. Samples came from 65 to 75 TRACERx patients with untreated early-stage lung cancer. Whole RNA was taken from tumor, nontumor lung or frozen PBMC; it was then sequenced unsorted. This clonotype was recorded many times. Germline V gene lookup returns CDR1 KGHSH and CDR2 LQKENI. Trimming shortened V by 4 bases and J by 1 base, and 10 bases separated the two germline ends. The CDR3 is made up of 14 amino acids. TCRdb re-called the 5' RACE reads with MiXCR, one entry per CDR3 protein. Here the sample spans tens of thousands of distinct CDR3 sequences, less than 9% being singletons.

The genes are TRBV18 and TRBJ1-1; a possible D gene is TRBD1 (6 bases). This specimen was PBMCs, taken at surgery. This TCR was sampled from a female donor with early-stage non-small cell lung cancer. CDR3 bases: TGTGCCAGCTCACTTTTGGACAGGAACACTGAAGCTTTCTTT. Protein product: CASSLLDRNTEAFF.